Listed below are T cell receptor beta chains from one sample, sequenced in a study of glioma-infiltrating T cells after dendritic cell vaccination. Only in-frame clones appear in the TCRdb table, and some are missing; sequencing was by immunoSEQ multiplex PCR. This sample has 93,000 or so clones, with about 79% found just once. The sample consisted of blood, taken before dendritic cell vaccination. The receptors derive from a human donor with glioblastoma. Each CDR3 is given with its conserved first and last residue. D genes are given only for firm matches. Clone size is not always given. Where it is, it says once, few, many or a class for expanded clones.

D: .; V: TRBV20-1; size: .; length: 11; J: TRBJ1-2; CDR3: CSARDSYGYTF; DNA: TGCAGTGCTAGGGACAGCTATGGCTACACCTTC
D: TRBD2; V: TRBV6-5; size: .; length: 16; J: TRBJ2-3; CDR3: CASSYGRLAGGDTQYF; DNA: TGTGCCAGCAGTTACGGCCGACTAGCGGGAGGAGATACGCAGTATTTT
D: .; V: TRBV2; size: .; length: 13; J: TRBJ2-7; CDR3: CASSGGESGTEYF; DNA: TGTGCCAGCAGCGGGGGGGAATCCGGGACAGAGTACTTC
D: TRBD1; V: TRBV30; size: .; length: 15; J: TRBJ2-7; CDR3: CAWSGSRDRAYEQYF; DNA: TGTGCCTGGAGTGGATCCCGGGACAGGGCCTACGAGCAGTACTTC
D: .; V: TRBV5-1; size: few; length: 14; J: TRBJ2-7; CDR3: CASSLEGNSYEQYF; DNA: TGCGCCAGCAGCTTGGAGGGGAACTCCTACGAGCAGTACTTC
D: TRBD1; V: TRBV2; size: .; length: 15; J: TRBJ1-2; CDR3: CASSQLTGGDYGYTF; DNA: TGTGCCAGCAGTCAGCTGACAGGGGGCGACTATGGCTACACCTTC
D: .; V: TRBV6-4; size: .; length: 13; J: TRBJ2-5; CDR3: CASSVFGGETQYF; DNA: TGTGCCAGCAGTGTTTTTGGAGGAGAGACCCAGTACTTC
D: .; V: TRBV5-1; size: once; length: 15; J: TRBJ1-1; CDR3: CASSFFGGPNTEAFF; DNA: TGCGCCAGCAGCTTCTTTGGAGGGCCGAACACTGAAGCTTTCTTT
D: TRBD1; V: TRBV10-1; size: .; length: 15; J: TRBJ1-5; CDR3: CASSEVAGGDQPQHF; DNA: TGCGCCAGCAGTGAGGTGGCAGGGGGTGATCAGCCCCAGCATTTT
D: .; V: TRBV6-6; size: few; length: 14; J: TRBJ2-7; CDR3: CASRGAGSSYEQYF; DNA: TGTGCCAGCAGGGGGGCTGGGAGCTCCTACGAGCAGTACTTC
D: TRBD1; V: TRBV5-1; size: .; length: 14; J: TRBJ1-2; CDR3: CASSLEGTVYGYTF; DNA: TGCGCCAGCAGCTTGGAAGGGACAGTTTATGGCTACACCTTC
D: .; V: TRBV30; size: few; length: 17; J: TRBJ2-1; CDR3: CAWSVGKDDRPYNEQFF; DNA: TGTGCCTGGAGTGTGGGCAAAGACGATCGCCCCTACAATGAGCAGTTCTTC
D: .; V: TRBV21-1; size: .; length: 16; J: TRBJ1-1; CDR3: CASNRPRVGHFTEAFF; DNA: TGTGCCAGCAACCGGCCCCGGGTCGGACATTTCACTGAAGCTTTCTTT
D: .; V: TRBV7-9; size: .; length: 15; J: TRBJ1-5; CDR3: CASSLTDRSNQPQHF; DNA: TGTGCCAGCAGCTTAACCGACAGAAGCAATCAGCCCCAGCATTTT
D: .; V: TRBV12-2; size: .; length: 18; J: TRBJ2-7; CDR3: CASRFASGRNPCYYEQYF; DNA: TGTGCAAGTCGCTTCGCAAGCGGGAGAAATCCCTGTTACTACGAGCAGTACTTC
D: .; V: TRBV25-1; size: .; length: 14; J: TRBJ2-7; CDR3: CASSEWAGRNEQYF; DNA: TGTGCCAGCAGTGAATGGGCAGGGAGGAACGAGCAGTACTTC
D: TRBD1; V: TRBV27; size: .; length: 15; J: TRBJ2-2; CDR3: CASSWTGTITGELFF; DNA: TGTGCCAGCAGTTGGACAGGGACCATCACCGGGGAGCTGTTTTTT
D: .; V: TRBV7-6; size: few; length: 13; J: TRBJ2-1; CDR3: CASSLGGTREQFF; DNA: TGTGCCAGCAGCTTAGGGGGGACTCGTGAGCAGTTCTTC
D: .; V: TRBV7-6; size: .; length: 16; J: TRBJ2-3; CDR3: CASSLAGRGSTDTQYF; DNA: TGTGCCAGCAGCTTAGCAGGCCGGGGGAGCACAGATACGCAGTATTTT
D: .; V: TRBV5-1; size: .; length: 14; J: TRBJ2-7; CDR3: CASSSQPSSYEQYF; DNA: TGCGCCAGCAGCTCCCAACCTAGCTCCTACGAGCAGTACTTC
D: TRBD1; V: TRBV2; size: .; length: 16; J: TRBJ2-2; CDR3: CASSAGQGAYTGELFF; DNA: TGTGCCAGCAGTGCGGGACAGGGGGCGTACACCGGGGAGCTGTTTTTT
D: TRBD1; V: TRBV6-1; size: .; length: 16; J: TRBJ1-2; CDR3: CASSERGQGKNYGYTF; DNA: TGTGCCAGCAGTGAACGGGGACAGGGGAAAAACTATGGCTACACCTTC
D: .; V: TRBV19; size: few; length: 18; J: TRBJ1-1; CDR3: CASSIEPPGVAFFTEAFF; DNA: TGTGCCAGTAGTATAGAACCGCCCGGGGTCGCTTTCTTCACTGAAGCTTTCTTT
D: .; V: TRBV6-1; size: .; length: 16; J: TRBJ2-1; CDR3: CASSERRGGYGREQFF; DNA: TGTGCCAGCAGTGAGCGTAGGGGGGGGTACGGACGAGAGCAGTTCTTC
D: TRBD1; V: TRBV4-1; size: .; length: 16; J: TRBJ1-2; CDR3: CASSQDRGQGNYGYTF; DNA: TGCGCCAGCAGCCAAGACCGGGGACAGGGAAACTATGGCTACACCTTC
D: .; V: TRBV30; size: .; length: 13; J: TRBJ2-7; CDR3: CAWSVADSYEQYF; DNA: TGTGCCTGGAGTGTAGCGGACTCCTACGAGCAGTACTTC
D: TRBD2; V: TRBV5-4; size: .; length: 15; J: TRBJ2-7; CDR3: CASSTPTSGAYEQYF; DNA: TGTGCCAGCAGCACCCCGACTAGCGGGGCCTACGAGCAGTACTTC
D: TRBD2; V: TRBV15; size: once; length: 15; J: TRBJ2-7; CDR3: CATSRDLAGAREQYF; DNA: TGCGCCACCAGCAGAGATCTAGCGGGAGCGCGGGAGCAGTACTTC
D: .; V: TRBV6-6; size: .; length: 14; J: TRBJ2-7; CDR3: CASRSGWQTYEQYF; DNA: TGTGCCAGCAGGTCGGGTTGGCAGACCTACGAGCAGTACTTC
D: TRBD2; V: TRBV27; size: .; length: 14; J: TRBJ2-7; CDR3: CASGSGGALFEQYF; DNA: TGTGCCAGTGGGTCGGGAGGGGCCCTTTTCGAGCAGTACTTC
D: .; V: TRBV29-1; size: .; length: 13; J: TRBJ1-1; CDR3: CSVVRGAKTEAFF; DNA: TGCAGCGTTGTTCGGGGGGCGAAGACTGAAGCTTTCTTT
D: TRBD1; V: TRBV10-3; size: .; length: 12; J: TRBJ2-7; CDR3: CAIGDRGDEQYF; DNA: TGTGCCATAGGGGACAGGGGGGACGAGCAGTACTTC
D: .; V: TRBV10-3; size: .; length: 14; J: TRBJ1-1; CDR3: CAIKAGLMNTEAFF; DNA: TGTGCCATCAAGGCAGGCTTAATGAACACTGAAGCTTTCTTT